This is a list of T cell receptor beta chains from one sample in a study of tissue T cells after allogeneic stem cell transplantation. TCRdb's table, derived via immunoSEQ multiplex PCR, lists solely in-frame clones and lacks some. The data show about 3,600 clones, about 74% seen once. The specimen comprised left colon tissue, sampled at autopsy. All receptors come from a male patient aged 60 or older with steroid-refractory graft-versus-host disease after an allogeneic stem cell transplant. Some T cells may be the graft donor's. Both conserved end residues are part of each CDR3. D genes are given only for firm matches. Clone size appears in some rows only: once, few, many, or a class for an expanded clone.

J: TRBJ1-1; V: TRBV28; D: TRBD1; size: few; CDR3: CASSHRQGVNTEAFF; DNA: TGTGCCAGCAGTCACAGACAGGGTGTGAACACTGAAGCTTTCTTT
J: TRBJ1-1; V: TRBV6-5; D: .; size: .; CDR3: CASRMIQVNTEAFF; DNA: TGTGCCAGCAGAATGATACAGGTGAACACTGAAGCTTTCTTT
J: TRBJ2-3; V: TRBV19; D: TRBD2; size: few; CDR3: CASTRAGGQATAQYF; DNA: TGTGCCAGTACCAGGGCGGGGGGCCAGGCCACGGCGCAGTATTTT
J: TRBJ1-4; V: TRBV2; D: TRBD1; size: .; CDR3: CASRGTGNSEKLFF; DNA: TGTGCCAGCAGAGGGACAGGGAACAGTGAAAAACTGTTTTTT
J: TRBJ1-6; V: TRBV19; D: TRBD1; size: .; CDR3: CASSMPLTGSNSPLHF; DNA: TGTGCCAGTAGTATGCCCCTGACAGGGTCGAATTCACCCCTCCACTTT
J: TRBJ1-1; V: TRBV11-3; D: .; size: .; CDR3: CASSLDPIGGEAFF; DNA: TGTGCCAGCAGCTTAGATCCTATTGGAGGGGAAGCTTTCTTT
J: TRBJ2-7; V: TRBV28; D: .; size: .; CDR3: CASLRGSYEQYF; DNA: TGTGCCAGCCTCCGAGGGTCCTACGAGCAGTACTTC
J: TRBJ1-2; V: TRBV27; D: .; size: .; CDR3: CASSLTVDWGYTF; DNA: TGTGCCAGCAGTTTAACAGTGGACTGGGGCTACACCTTC
J: TRBJ2-7; V: TRBV29-1; D: .; size: large; CDR3: CSVGGFYEQYF; DNA: TGCAGCGTTGGTGGGTTCTACGAGCAGTACTTC
J: TRBJ2-7; V: TRBV9; D: TRBD1; size: large; CDR3: CASSPALPGQGAPEQYF; DNA: TGTGCCAGCAGCCCAGCCCTCCCGGGACAGGGGGCCCCCGAGCAGTACTTC
J: TRBJ1-5; V: TRBV7-9; D: TRBD1; size: .; CDR3: CASSFYAGTGHQPQHF; DNA: TGTGCCAGCAGCTTTTACGCCGGGACAGGGCATCAGCCCCAGCATTTT
J: TRBJ2-2; V: TRBV28; D: TRBD1; size: .; CDR3: CASRTDRGPGELFF; DNA: TGTGCCAGCAGGACGGACAGGGGGCCTGGGGAGCTGTTTTTT
J: TRBJ1-1; V: TRBV5-6; D: TRBD1; size: .; CDR3: CASSYGTGDVDTEAFF; DNA: TGTGCCAGCAGCTACGGGACAGGGGATGTGGACACTGAAGCTTTCTTT
J: TRBJ2-1; V: TRBV4-2; D: TRBD2; size: .; CDR3: CASSQASGGAFEQFF; DNA: TGTGCCAGCAGCCAAGCTAGCGGGGGGGCTTTTGAGCAGTTCTTC
J: TRBJ1-4; V: TRBV2; D: .; size: .; CDR3: CASLGTSENEKLFF; DNA: TGTGCCAGCCTTGGGACAAGTGAAAATGAAAAACTGTTTTTT
J: TRBJ1-2; V: TRBV6-4; D: .; size: .; CDR3: CASRAPADYGYTF; DNA: TGTGCCAGCCGGGCCCCTGCGGACTATGGCTACACCTTC
J: TRBJ2-5; V: TRBV5-1; D: TRBD2; size: once; CDR3: CASSLDGGGQETQYF; DNA: TGCGCCAGCAGCTTGGATGGGGGGGGTCAAGAGACCCAGTACTTC
J: TRBJ2-1; V: TRBV7-2; D: TRBD2; size: .; CDR3: CASSELAGGYNEQFF; DNA: TGTGCCAGCAGCGAACTAGCGGGGGGTTACAATGAGCAGTTCTTC
J: TRBJ1-4; V: TRBV7-2; D: TRBD1; size: few; CDR3: CASSGTGGEKLFF; DNA: TGTGCCAGCAGCGGGACAGGCGGTGAAAAACTGTTTTTT
J: TRBJ1-5; V: TRBV7-9; D: .; size: .; CDR3: CASSEQGHNQPQHF; DNA: TGTGCCAGCAGTGAGCAGGGTCACAATCAGCCCCAGCATTTT
J: TRBJ1-2; V: TRBV5-4; D: TRBD1; size: .; CDR3: CASSRSGTGGIGGYTF; DNA: TGTGCCAGCAGCAGATCCGGGACAGGGGGTATAGGCGGCTACACCTTC
J: TRBJ2-1; V: TRBV10-3; D: .; size: once; CDR3: CAISESPGDEQFF; DNA: TGTGCCATCAGTGAGTCGCCGGGTGATGAGCAGTTCTTC
J: TRBJ1-2; V: TRBV5-4; D: .; size: few; CDR3: CASSRYRASNYGYTF; DNA: TGTGCCAGCAGCCGGTACCGGGCATCTAACTATGGCTACACCTTC
J: TRBJ2-1; V: TRBV4-3; D: TRBD2; size: .; CDR3: CASSQDRYGGSSYNEQFF; DNA: TGCGCCAGCAGCCAAGATAGGTACGGCGGGAGCTCCTACAATGAGCAGTTCTTC
J: TRBJ1-5; V: TRBV6-6; D: .; size: once; CDR3: CASSGQPSNQPQHF; DNA: TGTGCCAGCAGTGGACAGCCATCCAATCAGCCCCAGCATTTT
J: TRBJ2-5; V: TRBV6-6; D: TRBD2; size: .; CDR3: CASSAGTSGYQETQYF; DNA: TGTGCCAGCAGTGCAGGGACTAGCGGGTACCAAGAGACCCAGTACTTC
J: TRBJ2-5; V: TRBV18; D: TRBD1; size: few; CDR3: CASSPQRTGQETQYF; DNA: TGTGCCAGCTCACCACAGCGGACAGGCCAAGAGACCCAGTACTTC
J: TRBJ1-5; V: TRBV4-2; D: .; size: .; CDR3: CASSQDWGGDQPQHF; DNA: TGTGCCAGCAGCCAAGATTGGGGAGGGGATCAGCCCCAGCATTTT